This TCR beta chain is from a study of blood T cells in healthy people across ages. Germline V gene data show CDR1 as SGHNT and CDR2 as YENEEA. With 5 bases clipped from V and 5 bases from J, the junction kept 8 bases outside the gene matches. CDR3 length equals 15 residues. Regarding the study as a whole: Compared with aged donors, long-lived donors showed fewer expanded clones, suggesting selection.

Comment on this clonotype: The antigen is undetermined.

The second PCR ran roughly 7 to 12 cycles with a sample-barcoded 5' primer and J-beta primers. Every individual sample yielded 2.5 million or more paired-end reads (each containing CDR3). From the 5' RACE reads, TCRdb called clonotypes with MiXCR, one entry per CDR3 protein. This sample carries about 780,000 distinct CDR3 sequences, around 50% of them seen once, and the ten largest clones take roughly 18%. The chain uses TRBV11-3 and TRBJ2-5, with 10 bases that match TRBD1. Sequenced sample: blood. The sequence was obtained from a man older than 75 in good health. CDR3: CASSPETGGWETQYF. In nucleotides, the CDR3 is TGTGCCAGCAGCCCCGAGACAGGGGGCTGGGAGACCCAGTACTTC.